The following is a T cell receptor beta chain sequence with its context. Its antigen is as yet unknown. This sample is part of a study of T cells expressing NK-cell markers. Study-wide background: Sequencing covered eight donors, seven HCMV-seropositive and one seronegative.

CDR1 and CDR2 (germline): SGHTA, FQGTGA. The CDR3 spans 14 residues. Study-wide results and limits: The dominant NKG2C+ clonotypes represented about 1.0-7.5% of CD8+ T cells in six donors.

Template switching by 5'RACE with UMIs generated the TCR beta cDNA. TCRdb reprocessed the 5' RACE reads, keeping one entry per CDR3 protein, no DNA. This sample's table reports 400,000 to 500,000 distinct CDR3 sequences. The source is a woman aged 18-70 years in good health. Material: blood T cells: a sorted CD56 or NKG2C T cell subset, CD4+ or CD8+ T cells, or bulk PBMC T cells (not recorded which). The chain has TRBV7-3 and TRBJ2-2. The CDR3 sequence: CASSPTIKSGELFF.